This TCR beta chain stems from a study of beta chain features in type 1 diabetes. CDR1 and CDR2 from the germline V gene are MNHEY and SMNVEV (reference sequence). Trimming cost V 1 base and J 2 bases, with 8 bases left between them. This CDR3 spans 15 amino acids. This clone has just a few counts. Expressed TCRB transcripts were sequenced after all isolated RNA was converted to cDNA. Some clones are missing from TCRdb's copy, which holds only in-frame ones; the method was immunoSEQ multiplex PCR. The sample carries 120,000 to 150,000 clones, about 10% recorded once. Material: naive CD4+ T cells from blood. This sequence joins TRBV27 and TRBJ2-2; D remains ambiguous. The sequence came from a man in his late teens or twenties in good health. The CDR3 nucleotides read TGTGCCAGCAGTTTATTTGTTAGCAACACCGGGGAGCTGTTTTTT. Protein: CASSLFVSNTGELFF.